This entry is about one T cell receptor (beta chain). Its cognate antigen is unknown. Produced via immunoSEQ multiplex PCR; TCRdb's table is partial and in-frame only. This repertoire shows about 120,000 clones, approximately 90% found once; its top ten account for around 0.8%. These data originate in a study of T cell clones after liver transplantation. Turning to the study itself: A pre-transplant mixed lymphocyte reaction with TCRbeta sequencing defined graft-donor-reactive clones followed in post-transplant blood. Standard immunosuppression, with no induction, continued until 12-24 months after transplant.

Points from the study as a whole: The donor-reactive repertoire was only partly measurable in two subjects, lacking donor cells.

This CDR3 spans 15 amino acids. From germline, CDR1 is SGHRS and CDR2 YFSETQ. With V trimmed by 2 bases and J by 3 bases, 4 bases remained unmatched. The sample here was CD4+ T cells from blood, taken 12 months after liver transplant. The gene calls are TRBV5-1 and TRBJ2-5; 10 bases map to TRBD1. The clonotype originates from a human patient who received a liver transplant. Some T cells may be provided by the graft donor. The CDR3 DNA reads TGCGCCAGCAGCTTCGGGACAGGGGTGGAAGAGACCCAGTACTTC. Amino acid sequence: CASSFGTGVEETQYF.